This T cell receptor (beta chain) was captured in a study of T cells after yellow fever vaccination. Findings and caveats of the study: Contamination of FACS-sorted repertoires by abundant clonotypes from the bulk population could occur. Once the booster was given, most primary-vaccination clones reappeared, at around 95% for CD4 and roughly 86% for CD8.

The table lists this clonotype with a few counts. Its cognate antigen is unknown. TCRdb processed the 5' RACE reads anew with MiXCR; each CDR3 protein has one entry. The sample has about 340,000 distinct CDR3 sequences; about 8.7% are singletons. The CDR3 runs 13 residues. V was cut by 3 bases and J by 7 bases, with 13 bases left in between. Germline values: CDR1 GTSNPN, CDR2 SVGIG (reference sequence). The starting material was PBMCs, obtained on the day of the first yellow fever vaccination. The source of this sequence is a man aged 18-30 years who received the YFV17D yellow fever vaccine. The rearrangement links TRBV30 to TRBJ1-5, with unresolved D. CDR3 nucleotide sequence: TGTGCCTGGAGGCTCGGCAGCGACCAGCCCCAGCATTTT. It translates to CAWRLGSDQPQHF.